The clone carrying this T cell receptor beta chain appeared once. CDR3 length equals 14 residues. Germline lookup yields CDR1 SGHDN and CDR2 FVKESK. Deletions cut 5 bases from V and 1 base from J, with 10 bases between. This entry is derived from a study of preoperative IRX-2 immunotherapy in early breast cancer. Treatment here: preoperative locoregional IRX-2 cytokine immunotherapy. This phase Ib study tested locoregional IRX-2 cytokine immunotherapy given before surgery. Some clones are missing from TCRdb's copy, which holds only in-frame ones; the method was immunoSEQ multiplex PCR. Of roughly 57,000 clones listed, approximately 95% were seen once; the top ten hold roughly 1.7%.

This sample was obtained from a patient treated with IRX-2 immunotherapy. The chain has TRBV14 and TRBJ2-3, with a weak D call TRBD1 (5 bases). This sequence originates from a human donor with breast cancer. CDR3 in amino acids: CASSVGPGTDTQYF. The CDR3 nucleotides are TGTGCCAGCAGCGTGGGGCCGGGCACAGATACGCAGTATTTT.